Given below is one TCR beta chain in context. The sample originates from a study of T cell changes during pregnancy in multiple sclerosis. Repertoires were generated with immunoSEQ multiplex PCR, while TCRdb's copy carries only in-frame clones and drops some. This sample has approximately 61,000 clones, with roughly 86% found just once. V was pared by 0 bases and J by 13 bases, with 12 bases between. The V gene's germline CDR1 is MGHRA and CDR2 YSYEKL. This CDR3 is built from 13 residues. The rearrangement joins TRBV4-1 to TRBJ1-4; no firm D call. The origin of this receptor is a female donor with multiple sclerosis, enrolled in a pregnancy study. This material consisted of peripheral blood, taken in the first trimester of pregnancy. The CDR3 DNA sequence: TGCGCCAGCAGCCAAGAAAGTGATAGGAGACTGTTTTTT. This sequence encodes CASSQESDRRLFF.